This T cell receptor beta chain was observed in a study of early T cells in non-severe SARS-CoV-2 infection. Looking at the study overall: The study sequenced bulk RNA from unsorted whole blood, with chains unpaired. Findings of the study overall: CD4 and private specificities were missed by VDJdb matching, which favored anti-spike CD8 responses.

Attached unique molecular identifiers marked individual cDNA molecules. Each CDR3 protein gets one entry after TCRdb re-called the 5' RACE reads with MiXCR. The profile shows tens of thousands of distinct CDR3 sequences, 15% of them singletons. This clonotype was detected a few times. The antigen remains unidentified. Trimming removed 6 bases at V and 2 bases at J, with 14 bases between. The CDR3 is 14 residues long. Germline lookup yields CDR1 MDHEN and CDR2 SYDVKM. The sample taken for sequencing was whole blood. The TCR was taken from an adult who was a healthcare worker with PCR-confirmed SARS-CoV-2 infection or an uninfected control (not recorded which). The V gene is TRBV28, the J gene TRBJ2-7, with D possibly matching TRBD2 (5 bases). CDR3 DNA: TGTGCCAGCAGACTAGGACGGGGAACCTACGAGCAGTACTTC. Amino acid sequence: CASRLGRGTYEQYF.